This TCR beta chain was recorded in a study of shared clonotypes between healthy human individuals. Study-wide findings and caveats: Rarefaction gave evidence that sorted-subset sequencing remained incomplete despite large depth.

V lost 6 bases to trimming and J lost 3 bases, with 18 bases between them. The germline V gene has CDR1 SQVTM and CDR2 ANQGSEA. The CDR3 is 15 residues long. As regards this clone: What it binds is unknown.

Each cell subset's genomic DNA was divided evenly among several immunoSEQ plates. Measured with immunoSEQ multiplex PCR; TCRdb has only the in-frame clones, and not every one. The sample lists roughly 640,000 clones; roughly 70% were seen once. Healthy adults negative for HIV, lacking recent acute infections or vaccinations, served as donors. Researchers partitioned CD4+ cells into CD45RA+ naive and CD45RA-negative memory subsets. J is TRBJ1-3 and V is TRBV29-1; a weak D match, TRBD1 (5 bases). Sequencing input: memory CD4+ T cells sorted from blood. As to subset: CD45RA-negative fraction. This sequence originates from a woman aged 25 to 39 in good health. The CDR3 reads CSVRLGGLGGNTIYF. CDR3 DNA: TGCAGCGTCCGACTTGGGGGATTGGGTGGAAACACCATATATTTT. The full variable domain, rest sourced from reference TRBV29-1 and TRBJ1-3, is SAVISQKPSRDICQRGTSLTIQCQVDSQVTMMFWYRQQPGQSLTLIATANQGSEATYESGFVIDKFPISRPNLTFSTLTVSNMSPEDSSIYLCSVRLGGLGGNTIYFGEGSWLTVV.